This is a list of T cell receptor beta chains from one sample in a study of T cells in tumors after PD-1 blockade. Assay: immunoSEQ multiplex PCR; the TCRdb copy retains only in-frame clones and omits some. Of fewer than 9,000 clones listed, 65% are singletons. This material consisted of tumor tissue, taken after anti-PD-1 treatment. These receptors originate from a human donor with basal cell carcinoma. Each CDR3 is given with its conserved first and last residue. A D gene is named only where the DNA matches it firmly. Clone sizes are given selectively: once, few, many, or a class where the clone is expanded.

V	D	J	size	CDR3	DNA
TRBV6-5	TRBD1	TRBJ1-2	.	CATNRGSNYGYTF	TGTGCCACCAACAGGGGGTCTAACTATGGCTACACCTTC
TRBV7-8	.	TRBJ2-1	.	CASSRPKSSYNEQFF	TGTGCCAGCAGCCGCCCCAAGAGCTCCTACAATGAGCAGTTCTTC
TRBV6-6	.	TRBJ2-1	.	CASSPTLASEQFF	TGTGCCAGCAGCCCGACATTGGCTAGTGAGCAGTTCTTC
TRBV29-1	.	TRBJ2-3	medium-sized	CSVATRVTDTQYF	TGCAGCGTTGCGACTAGAGTCACAGATACGCAGTATTTT
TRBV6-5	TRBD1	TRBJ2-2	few	CASSQDRADTGELFF	TGTGCCAGCAGTCAGGACAGGGCTGACACCGGGGAGCTGTTTTTT
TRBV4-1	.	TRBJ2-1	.	CASSQDLGADSYNEQFF	TGCGCCAGCAGCCAAGATCTAGGGGCGGACTCCTACAATGAGCAGTTCTTC
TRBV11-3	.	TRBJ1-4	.	CASSLGGLAGREKLFF	TGTGCCAGCAGCTTAGGAGGATTAGCTGGGCGCGAAAAACTGTTTTTT
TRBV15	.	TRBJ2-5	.	CATSKPGQTQYF	TGTGCCACCAGCAAACCTGGACAGACCCAGTACTTC
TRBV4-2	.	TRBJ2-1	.	CASSPVPRRADEQFF	TGTGCCAGCAGCCCGGTCCCTAGGAGGGCGGATGAGCAGTTCTTC
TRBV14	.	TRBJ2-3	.	CASSQPGLTHTDTQYF	TGTGCCAGCAGCCAACCCGGCCTAACCCACACAGATACGCAGTATTTT
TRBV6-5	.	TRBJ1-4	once	CASSYTQGGEKLFF	TGTGCCAGCAGTTATACCCAGGGAGGGGAAAAACTGTTTTTT
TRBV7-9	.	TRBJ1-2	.	CASSQTDYGYTF	TGTGCCAGCAGCCAGACGGACTATGGCTACACCTTC
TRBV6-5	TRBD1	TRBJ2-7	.	CATQGAGGYEQYF	TGTGCTACGCAGGGGGCGGGTGGATACGAGCAGTACTTC
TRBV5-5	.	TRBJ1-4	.	CASSPSYGGNEKLFF	TGTGCCAGCAGCCCGTCATATGGGGGAAATGAAAAACTGTTTTTT
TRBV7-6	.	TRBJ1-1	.	CASTPPGRTEAFF	TGTGCCAGCACCCCGCCAGGGAGAACTGAAGCTTTCTTT
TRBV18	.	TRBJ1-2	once	CASSPRGNPYGYTF	TGTGCCAGCTCACCAAGAGGGAATCCTTATGGCTACACCTTC
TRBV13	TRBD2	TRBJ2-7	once	CASSGRLAGGRNEQYF	TGTGCCAGCAGCGGACGACTAGCGGGGGGGCGGAACGAGCAGTACTTC
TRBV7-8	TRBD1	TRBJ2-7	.	CASSTGQLYEQYF	TGTGCCAGCAGCACGGGACAGCTCTACGAGCAGTACTTC
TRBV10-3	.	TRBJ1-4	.	CAISRQTEGKLFF	TGTGCCATCAGTCGACAGACCGAGGGAAAACTGTTTTTT
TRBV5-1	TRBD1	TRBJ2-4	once	CASSLVGGENIQYF	TGCGCCAGCAGCTTGGTAGGGGGCGAAAACATTCAGTACTTC
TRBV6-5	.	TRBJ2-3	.	CASSVATGTQYF	TGTGCCAGCAGCGTAGCGACGGGTACGCAGTATTTT
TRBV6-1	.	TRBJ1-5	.	CASSEVQGIQPQHF	TGTGCCAGCAGTGAAGTACAGGGAATTCAGCCCCAGCATTTT
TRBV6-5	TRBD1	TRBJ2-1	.	CASSYSQGPQREQFF	TGTGCCAGCAGTTACTCACAGGGGCCTCAGCGCGAGCAGTTCTTC
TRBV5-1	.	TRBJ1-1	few	CASSLWGRDTEAFF	TGCGCCAGCAGCTTGTGGGGGCGGGACACTGAAGCTTTCTTT
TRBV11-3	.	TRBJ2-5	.	CASSPPFSAGRETQYF	TGTGCCAGCAGCCCCCCCTTCTCTGCAGGTCGAGAGACCCAGTACTTC
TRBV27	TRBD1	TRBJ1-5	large	CASSPPPGQGGSWPQHF	TGTGCCAGCAGTCCACCTCCGGGACAGGGGGGTAGTTGGCCCCAGCATTTT
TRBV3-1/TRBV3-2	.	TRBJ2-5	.	CASSQTRDFQETQYF	TGTGCCAGCAGCCAAACCCGGGACTTCCAAGAGACCCAGTACTTC
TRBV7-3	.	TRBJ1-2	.	CASSHGAGAGGYTF	TGTGCCAGCAGCCACGGGGCGGGGGCGGGTGGCTACACCTTC
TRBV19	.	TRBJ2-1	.	CASSLRLRAEQFF	TGTGCCAGTAGTCTTCGGCTTCGGGCTGAGCAGTTCTTC